This T cell receptor beta chain was retrieved from a study of blood T cell repertoires in COVID-19. Study in general: Sources were T cells, B-cell-depleted T cells, or PBMCs; the material itself was cDNA or gDNA.

The table came from immunoSEQ multiplex PCR; TCRdb's copy has only in-frame clones and leaves some out. The sample has 130,000 to 150,000 clones, 84% seen once; the top ten hold approximately 9.5%. Germline lookup yields CDR1 MDHEN and CDR2 SYDVKM. Trimming removed 2 bases at V and 4 bases at J, with 8 bases between. The CDR3 covers 13 residues. V is TRBV28 and J is TRBJ1-2; D is undetermined. What was sequenced was peripheral blood. The sequence came from a woman of 80 years or more in a cohort sampled during active or convalescent COVID-19. CDR3 DNA: TGTGCCAGCAGTTTAAGAACCAGCTATGGCTACACCTTC. Amino acid sequence: CASSLRTSYGYTF.